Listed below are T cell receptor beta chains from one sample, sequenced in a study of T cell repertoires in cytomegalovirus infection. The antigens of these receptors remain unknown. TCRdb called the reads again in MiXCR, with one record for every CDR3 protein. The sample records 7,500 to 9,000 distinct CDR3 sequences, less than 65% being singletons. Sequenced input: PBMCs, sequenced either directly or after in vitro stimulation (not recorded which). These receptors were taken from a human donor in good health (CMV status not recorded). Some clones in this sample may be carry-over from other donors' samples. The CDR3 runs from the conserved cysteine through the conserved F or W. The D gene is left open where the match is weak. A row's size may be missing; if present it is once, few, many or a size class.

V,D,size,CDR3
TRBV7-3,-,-,CASSSHAQGNRDSRTCEQFF
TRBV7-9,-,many,CASSFGSHNEQFF
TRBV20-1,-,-,CSARGWAVLSYEPYF
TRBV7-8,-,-,CATWGSSYEQYF
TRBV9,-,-,CASSVRDGNTIYF
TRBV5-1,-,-,CASSLFSTAGNDTLF
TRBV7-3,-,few,CASSPRETQYF
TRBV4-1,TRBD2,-,CSSSQLPGLAGGAWSTDTQYF
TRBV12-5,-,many,CASGLVSVIGAVPYPAQFF
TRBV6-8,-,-,CASTATYTSYEQYF
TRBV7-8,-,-,CASSSLGGNTEAFF
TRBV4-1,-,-,CASSQDLGPKISPLHF
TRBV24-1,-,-,CATMMTEDEKLFF
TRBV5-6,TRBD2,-,CASSLEIAGAQETQYF
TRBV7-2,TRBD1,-,CASWDRERGQDTEAFF
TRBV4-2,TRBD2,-,CASSQDSSSGGNNEPLF
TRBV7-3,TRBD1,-,CASSLGTGRETQYF
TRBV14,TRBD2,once,CASSKRVAGGPSSYNEQFF
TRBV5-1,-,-,CASSLVAELYNEQFF
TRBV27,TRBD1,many,CASSLQGANYGYTF
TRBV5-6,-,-,CAISLGNTGELFF
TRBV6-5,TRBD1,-,CSTGLLQGTKQPQHF
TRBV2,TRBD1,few,CASRIGTGGRGGELFF
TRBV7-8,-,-,CARRLGQRDGYTF
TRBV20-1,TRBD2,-,CSSETSVITDTQYF
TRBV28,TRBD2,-,CASLPRGLAGLSPDTQYF